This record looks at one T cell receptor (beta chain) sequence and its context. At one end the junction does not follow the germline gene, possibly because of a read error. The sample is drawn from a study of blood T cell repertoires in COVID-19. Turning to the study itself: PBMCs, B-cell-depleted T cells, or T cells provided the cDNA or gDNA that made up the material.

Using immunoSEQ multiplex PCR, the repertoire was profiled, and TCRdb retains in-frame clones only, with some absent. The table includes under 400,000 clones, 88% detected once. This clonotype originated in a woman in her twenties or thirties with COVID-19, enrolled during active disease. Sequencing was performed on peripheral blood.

The CDR3 region has the DNA TGCTCCGTGACTAGCTCCTACAATGAGCAGTTCTTC. This codes for CSVTSSYNEQFF. The genes are TRBV28 and TRBJ2-1; TRBD2 might be the D (6 bases). Germline assignment: CDR1 MDHEN and CDR2 SYDVKM. This CDR3 region has 12 residues.